The 27 T cell receptor beta chains reported below all come from one sample, sequenced in a study of CD8 T cells in ankylosing spondylitis. Using its own MiXCR run on the 5' RACE reads, TCRdb lists one record per CDR3 protein. The sample consists of under 250,000 distinct CDR3 sequences, about 10% of them appearing once. The sequenced sample was blood, either unsorted or a sorted T cell fraction (not recorded which). These receptors all stem from a male donor with ankylosing spondylitis or in good health (not recorded which).

This clonotype was recorded many times. The chain's CDR3 is CASSPRSDTQYF. The CDR3 nucleotides are TGTGCCAGCTCACCACGGTCCGATACGCAGTATTTT. The chain couples TRBV18 to TRBJ2-3; D unclear. Trimming took off 1 base at V and 6 bases at J, with 5 bases between the two ends. The CDR3 sequence is 12 residues long. CDR1 is KGHSH, CDR2 LQKENI, per germline.

This clonotype came up many times. V is TRBV7-2 and J is TRBJ2-3; 8 nucleotides agree with TRBD1. Germline values: CDR1 SGHTA, CDR2 FQGNSA. With V trimmed by 5 bases and J by 8 bases, 9 bases remained unmatched. CDR3 length: 14 residues. CDR3 in DNA: TGTGCCAGCAGCATAAACGGACAGGGAAGTACGCAGTATTTT. This encodes CASSINGQGSTQYF.

The gene calls are TRBV5-5 and TRBJ2-1; 11 bases are a match to TRBD2. The CDR3 is 15 residues long. Germline V CDR1 and CDR2: SGHKS, YYEKEE (reference sequence). The V gene end was trimmed by 7 bases and the J gene end by 7 bases; junction bases not matched to a gene: 10. CDR3 region: CASLDLAGGRNEQFF. CDR3 DNA: TGTGCCAGCTTGGATCTAGCGGGGGGTCGGAATGAGCAGTTCTTC.

This clonotype was observed at least ten times. The CDR3 spells CASSFGRSYEQYF. CDR3 in DNA: TGTGCCAGCAGTTTCGGACGGTCCTACGAGCAGTACTTC. V usage is TRBV12-3 or TRBV12-4 and J usage is TRBJ2-7, with D unclear. The V end was cut by 3 bases, the J end by 1 base, with 7 bases between. The CDR3 contains 13 residues.

The rearrangement uses TRBV6-1 and TRBJ1-1; D might be TRBD1 (5 bases). In germline, CDR1 is MNHNS, CDR2 SASEGT. This CDR3 is built from 15 residues. Trimming removed 5 bases from V and 1 base from J, with 14 bases in between. CDR3 protein: CASSPSGGGNTEAFF. CDR3 nucleotide sequence: TGTGCCAGCAGTCCGAGTGGGGGGGGGAACACTGAAGCTTTCTTT.

J is TRBJ2-1 and V is TRBV5-1; 9 positions agree with TRBD1. V gave up 4 bases and J gave up 2 bases; unmatched junction bases: 4. The CDR3 extends over 15 amino acids. Germline CDR1 reads SGHRS; CDR2 reads YFSETQ. The CDR3 DNA reads TGCGCCAGCAGCGTACAGGGGGCGGCCTACAATGAGCAGTTCTTC. This gives the protein CASSVQGAAYNEQFF.

This clonotype was observed at least ten times. V is TRBV29-1 and J is TRBJ1-1; 7 bases are a match to TRBD1. The CDR3 extends over 13 amino acids. The germline CDR1 and CDR2 sequences are SQVTM and ANQGSEA. Trimming at V came to 7 bases and at J to 2 bases, leaving 7 bases not matched to a gene. The CDR3 spells CSAEGQQNTEAFF. The CDR3 DNA reads TGCAGCGCCGAGGGACAGCAAAACACTGAAGCTTTCTTT.

Only a few counts were recorded for this clonotype. The V gene is TRBV3-1, the J gene TRBJ2-3; D could derive from TRBD1 or TRBD2 (5 bases each). Between the trimmed V and J ends, which lost 3 bases and 3 bases, there was a span of 16 bases. Germline lookup yields CDR1 LGHDT and CDR2 YNNKEL (reference sequence). CDR3 length equals 16 residues. CDR3 protein: CASSQGVGDLTDTQYF. Here the CDR3 DNA reads TGTGCCAGCAGCCAGGGGGTAGGGGACCTAACAGATACGCAGTATTTT.

This clonotype was detected only a few times. The chain joins TRBV29-1 to TRBJ2-3; D unclear. Germline lookup yields CDR1 SQVTM and CDR2 ANQGSEA. Trimming took 4 bases from V and 6 from J, leaving 14 bases between them. The CDR3 is made up of 13 amino acids. The CDR3, as DNA: TGCAGCGTTGCTGACCGTTCGTCGGATACGCAGTATTTT. Its translation: CSVADRSSDTQYF.

This clonotype was seen ten or more times. The chain combines TRBV20-1 with TRBJ2-7; 12 bases fit TRBD2. From germline, CDR1 is DFQATT and CDR2 SNEGSKA (reference sequence). CDR3 length equals 15 residues. The junction had 6 bases not matched to a gene; V was cut back by 4 bases and J by 2 bases. The CDR3 region is CSATELAGGPYEQYF. The CDR3 DNA reads as TGCAGTGCTACAGAGCTAGCGGGAGGGCCCTACGAGCAGTACTTC.

In this sample, this clonotype turned up a few times. The chain links TRBV5-1 to TRBJ2-1; no firm D call. Germline V gives CDR1 SGHRS, CDR2 YFSETQ. The V end was cut by 4 bases, the J end by 1 base, with 12 bases between. CDR3 size: 15 residues. CDR3 loop: CASSALGYSYNEQFF. The DNA for the CDR3 is TGCGCCAGCAGCGCCCTCGGGTATTCCTACAATGAGCAGTTCTTC.

This clonotype was seen at least ten times. The V call is TRBV12-3 or TRBV12-4, the J call TRBJ1-2, with D perhaps TRBD1 (5 bases). The CDR3 covers 14 residues. V lost 8 bases, J lost 6 bases, and 19 bases lay in between. The CDR3 region is CASGFLGTPDGYTF. CDR3 coding DNA: TGTGCCAGCGGGTTCCTCGGGACTCCGGATGGCTACACCTTC.

The rearrangement joins TRBV5-1 to TRBJ2-7, with a tentative D call TRBD2 (5 bases). Trimming removed 6 bases at V and 0 bases at J, with 16 bases between. The CDR3 consists of 15 residues. Germline-derived CDR1 and CDR2 are SGHRS and YFSETQ. The CDR3 is CASTWAMGSSYEQYF. CDR3 sequence (DNA): TGCGCCAGCACCTGGGCCATGGGGAGCTCCTACGAGCAGTACTTC.

This clonotype has ten or more counts. The chain carries TRBV20-1 and TRBJ2-3, with D tentatively TRBD2 (7 bases). Germline values: CDR1 DFQATT, CDR2 SNEGSKA (reference sequence). V lost 5 bases to trimming and J lost 5 bases, with 20 bases between them. The CDR3 runs to 15 residues. The CDR3 is CSAGVGGAAVDTQYF. The CDR3 DNA follows: TGCAGTGCTGGGGTGGGGGGGGCGGCTGTAGATACGCAGTATTTT.

The chain carries TRBV6-1 and TRBJ2-3; TRBD2 agrees at 12 bases. After removal of 7 bases from V and 0 bases from J, the junction contained 5 bases not matched to a gene. CDR1 MNHNS and CDR2 SASEGT come from the germline V gene. This CDR3 spans 16 amino acids. CDR3 protein: CASIGGLAGSTDTQYF. The CDR3 DNA reads as TGTGCCAGCATCGGCGGACTAGCGGGGAGCACAGATACGCAGTATTTT.

Concerning this clonotype: A much larger clone differs by one base, so this may be a read error. The rearrangement uses TRBV12-3 or TRBV12-4 and TRBJ1-2, with 7 bases identical to TRBD1. The CDR3 runs to 16 residues. CDR3 protein: CASRKTGTALNYAYTF. CDR3 nucleotide sequence: TGTGCCAGCAGAAAGACCGGGACAGCGCTTAACTATGCCTACACCTTC.

The gene calls are TRBV14 and TRBJ2-1, with D possibly matching TRBD1 (6 bases). Deletions cut 4 bases from V and 9 bases from J, with 13 bases between. CDR1 is SGHDN and CDR2 is FVKESK in the germline V gene. The CDR3 has 13 amino acids. CDR3 loop: CASSPFGQPEQFF. Here the CDR3 DNA reads TGTGCCAGCAGCCCCTTCGGACAGCCTGAGCAGTTCTTC.

This clonotype came up many times. V and J are TRBV12-3 or TRBV12-4 and TRBJ2-5; D is undetermined. The length of the CDR3 is 11 residues. Trimming took off 7 bases at V and 5 bases at J, with 8 bases between the two ends. CDR3 protein: CASTLRETQYF. In DNA, the CDR3 is TGTGCCAGCACCCTAAGGGAGACCCAGTACTTC.

The chain combines TRBV5-1 with TRBJ2-2, with a weak D call TRBD2 (6 bases). V was cut by 4 bases and J by 3 bases, with 10 bases left in between. Germline-derived CDR1 and CDR2 are SGHRS and YFSETQ. This CDR3 is built from 14 residues. This CDR3 reads CASSLGLHTGELFF. CDR3 DNA sequence: TGCGCCAGCAGCCTGGGACTGCACACCGGGGAGCTGTTTTTT.

This clonotype was seen many times. The chain recombines TRBV12-3 or TRBV12-4 with TRBJ2-1; tentatively, D is TRBD2 (5 bases). This CDR3 is 16 amino acids long. Between the trimmed V and J ends, which lost 3 bases and 0 bases, there was a span of 12 bases. The CDR3 nucleotides read TGTGCCAGCAGTTTGCGCTGGAGGAGCTCCTACAATGAGCAGTTCTTC. This gives the protein CASSLRWRSSYNEQFF.

The sample holds many counts of this clonotype. The V gene is TRBV5-6, the J gene TRBJ2-1, with D possibly being TRBD1 (6 bases). V was cut by 3 bases and J by 7 bases, with 14 bases left in between. The CDR3 extends over 14 amino acids. Germline values: CDR1 SGHDT, CDR2 YYEEEE. The CDR3 DNA reads as TGTGCCAGCAGCTGGGGGCGAGGGTTAAATGAGCAGTTCTTC. This gives the protein CASSWGRGLNEQFF.

The chain couples TRBV4-2 to TRBJ2-1; TRBD2 agrees at 10 bases. This CDR3 spans 15 amino acids. CDR1 is LGHNA, CDR2 YNFKEQ, per germline. V dropped 4 bases and J dropped 4; count of bases not matched to a gene: 4. The CDR3 here is CASSPGLAEYNEQFF. DNA of the CDR3: TGTGCCAGCAGCCCCGGACTAGCGGAGTACAATGAGCAGTTCTTC.

This clonotype was recorded at least ten times. V and J are TRBV6-1 and TRBJ1-1, with TRBD1 matching over 8 bases. CDR3 size: 14 residues. Per the germline V gene, CDR1 is MNHNS and CDR2 is SASEGT. With V trimmed by 7 bases and J by 4 bases, 8 bases remained unmatched. CDR3 loop: CASIDGQGSTEAFF. CDR3 DNA sequence: TGTGCCAGCATAGACGGACAGGGATCCACTGAAGCTTTCTTT.

Ten or more counts support this clonotype. The CDR3 loop is CASSPLDILATEAFF. CDR3 DNA: TGCGCCAGCAGCCCCCTGGACATTTTGGCGACTGAAGCTTTCTTT. The V gene is TRBV5-1, the J gene TRBJ1-1; tentatively, D is TRBD1 (5 bases). Germline V gives CDR1 SGHRS, CDR2 YFSETQ. The CDR3 is made up of 15 amino acids. V lost 4 bases to trimming and J lost 5 bases, with 18 bases between them. The variable domain in full, completed from reference TRBV5-1 and TRBJ1-1, reads KAGVTQTPRYLIKTRGQQVTLSCSPISGHRSVSWYQQTPGQGLQFLFEYFSETQRNKGNFPGRFSGRQFSNSRSEMNVSTLELGDSALYLCASSPLDILATEAFFGQGTRLTVV.

In this sample, this clonotype turned up a few times. V usage is TRBV2 and J usage is TRBJ1-1; D is unclear. The CDR3 spans 10 residues. The germline CDR1 and CDR2 sequences are SNHLY and FYNNEI. Trimming cost V 7 bases and J 5 bases, with 5 bases left between them. CDR3 coding DNA: TGTGCCAGCACCCAAACTGAAGCTTTCTTT. Amino acid sequence: CASTQTEAFF.

This clonotype was counted many times. The genes are TRBV12-3 or TRBV12-4 and TRBJ2-2; 7 bases are a match to TRBD2. Unmatched junction bases numbered 18, after V lost 5 bases and J lost 0 bases. This CDR3 region has 20 residues. As DNA, the CDR3 is TGTGCCAGCAGTCCTCGAGCTAGCGGCCTAATTGCCGCGAACACCGGGGAGCTGTTTTTT. It codes for CASSPRASGLIAANTGELFF.

This clonotype was seen at least ten times. The V call is TRBV13, the J call TRBJ2-2, with TRBD2 matching 8 bases. This CDR3 contains 18 residues. With 3 bases clipped from V and 4 bases from J, the junction kept 13 bases outside the gene matches. The germline gives CDR1 PRHDT, CDR2 FYEKMQ (reference sequence). Here the CDR3 reads CASSLSAGDPLSTGELFF. CDR3 nucleotides: TGTGCCAGCAGCTTGTCAGCGGGAGATCCGCTTAGCACCGGGGAGCTGTTTTTT.